This T cell receptor beta chain was sequenced during a study of human thymus T cells. General study results and limits: Usage of V and J genes appeared biased in thymic and blood repertoires. Related research examined unrelated individuals and reported that their thymic repertoires overlapped highly.

Thymic tissue was derived from resections collected during corrective heart surgery. Healthy Finnish infants undergoing corrective surgery for congenital heart defects were used as donors. Clones were sequenced by immunoSEQ multiplex PCR, and TCRdb holds only the in-frame ones, with some missing. Among around 130,000 clones listed, around 95% were seen once. V was shortened by 0 bases and J by 3 bases, with 19 bases between the two germline ends. Germline assignment: CDR1 LGHNA and CDR2 YSLEER. The CDR3 contains 18 residues. As for this clone: Its antigen remains unidentified.

Specimen: thymus tissue. The sequence was collected from a boy under two years old with a congenital heart defect but otherwise immunologically healthy. The V and J genes are TRBV4-3 and TRBJ2-3, with D possibly being TRBD2 (5 bases). This CDR3 is CASSQETWLAMGTDTQYF. The DNA for the CDR3 is TGCGCCAGCAGCCAAGAAACCTGGCTAGCCATGGGTACAGATACGCAGTATTTT.